In its sample, the clone carrying this T cell receptor (beta chain) was seen a few times. V was trimmed by 5 bases and J by 5 bases, leaving 10 bases between them. CDR1 and CDR2 from the germline V gene are LNHDA and SQIVND (reference sequence). The CDR3 contains 13 residues. It was RNA transcripts that yielded the amplified TCR beta CDR3 regions. The HTBI set primed first-round TCR CDR3 RT-PCR. TCRdb reprocessed the multiplex PCR reads via MiXCR and lists one record per CDR3 protein. The sample records around 490,000 distinct CDR3 sequences, just under 20% being singletons. Disease lasting under 3 months, a NOSPECS grade of at least 4, and a Clinical Activity Score of at least 3 were features of the ophthalmopathy patients. 9.5 to 10 ml fresh peripheral blood yielded the PBMCs. The sample belongs to a study of T cells in Graves' hyperthyroidism and ophthalmopathy. Background on the study: Peripheral blood was acquired at first diagnosis, ahead of any therapy whatsoever.

The specimen was blood. V gene TRBV19 combines with J gene TRBJ1-5, with a possible D match to TRBD1 (5 bases). The source is a man in his forties or fifties with Graves' ophthalmopathy. CDR3 coding DNA: TGTGCCAGTAGTTGGGGGGGGGATCAGCCCCAGCATTTT. It is translated as CASSWGGDQPQHF.